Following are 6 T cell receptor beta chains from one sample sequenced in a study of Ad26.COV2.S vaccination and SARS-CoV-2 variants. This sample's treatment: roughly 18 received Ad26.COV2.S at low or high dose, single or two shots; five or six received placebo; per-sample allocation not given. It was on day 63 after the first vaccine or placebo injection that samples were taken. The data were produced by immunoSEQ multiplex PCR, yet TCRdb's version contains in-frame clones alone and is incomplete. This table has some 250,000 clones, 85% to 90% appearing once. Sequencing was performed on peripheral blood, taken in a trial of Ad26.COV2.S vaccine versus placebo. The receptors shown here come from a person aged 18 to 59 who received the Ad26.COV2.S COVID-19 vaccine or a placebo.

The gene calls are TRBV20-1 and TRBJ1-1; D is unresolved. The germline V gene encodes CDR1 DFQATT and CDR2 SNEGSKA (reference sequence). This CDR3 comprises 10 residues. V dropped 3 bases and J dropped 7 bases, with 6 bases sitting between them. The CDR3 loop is CSASSFEAFF. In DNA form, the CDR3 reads TGCAGTGCTAGTTCCTTTGAAGCTTTCTTT.

CDR3 protein: CASSLDSFSYEQYF. CDR3 bases: TGTGCCAGCAGCTTGGACTCGTTCTCCTACGAGCAGTACTTC. The rearrangement links TRBV5-4 to TRBJ2-7; D remains unclear. Germline V gene data show CDR1 as SGHNT and CDR2 as YYREEE (reference sequence). This CDR3 contains 14 residues. Trimming took 0 bases from V and 0 from J, leaving 7 bases between them.

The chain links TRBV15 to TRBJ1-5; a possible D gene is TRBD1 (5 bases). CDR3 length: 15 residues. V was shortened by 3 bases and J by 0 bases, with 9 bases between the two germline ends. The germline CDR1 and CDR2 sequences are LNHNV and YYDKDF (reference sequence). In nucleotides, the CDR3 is TGTGCCACCAGCAGGGGACCTTATAGCAATCAGCCCCAGCATTTT. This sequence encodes CATSRGPYSNQPQHF.

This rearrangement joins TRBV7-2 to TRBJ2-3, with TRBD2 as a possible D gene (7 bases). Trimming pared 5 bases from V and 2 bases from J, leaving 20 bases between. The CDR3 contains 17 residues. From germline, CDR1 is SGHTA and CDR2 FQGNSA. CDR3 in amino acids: CASSIIGGGGPTDTQYF. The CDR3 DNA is TGTGCCAGCAGCATTATTGGCGGCGGGGGCCCCACAGATACGCAGTATTTT.

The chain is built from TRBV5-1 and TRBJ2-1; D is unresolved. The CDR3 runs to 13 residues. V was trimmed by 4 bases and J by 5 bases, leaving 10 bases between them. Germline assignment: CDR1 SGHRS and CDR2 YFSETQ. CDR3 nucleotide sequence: TGCGCCAGCAGCGGGCGACTTAACAATGAGCAGTTCTTC. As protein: CASSGRLNNEQFF.

CDR3 DNA sequence: TGTGCCAGCAGCGACCGACAGGGGGCCGCTGAAGCTTTCTTT. Its translation is CASSDRQGAAEAFF. J is TRBJ1-1 and V is TRBV13, with 10 bases lining up with TRBD1. CDR3 length equals 14 residues. After removal of 5 bases from V and 6 bases from J, the junction contained 6 bases not matched to a gene. The germline CDR1 and CDR2 sequences are PRHDT and FYEKMQ (reference sequence).